The clone carrying this TCR beta chain appeared once. The data are from a study of technical replicates of blood from a few donors. Libraries were prepared by immunoSEQ multiplex PCR; TCRdb keeps only in-frame clonotypes and omits some of them. The sample shows around 86,000 clones, roughly 96% of them seen only once. CDR3 length: 16 amino acids. Unmatched junction bases numbered 10, after V lost 4 bases and J lost 6 bases. CDR1 is SGHRS and CDR2 is YFSETQ in the germline V gene. V is TRBV5-1 and J is TRBJ1-4; 9 bases map to TRBD1. The clonotype comes from a human donor in good health. The specimen sequenced was T cells isolated from PBMCs. The CDR3 DNA reads TGCGCCAGCAGCCGTCCCGGGACAGGGCGGGATGAAAAACTGTTTTTT. It codes for CASSRPGTGRDEKLFF.